Listed here are 16 T cell receptor beta chains from one sample, sequenced in a study of control samples from healthy donors and cancer patients (dated by TCRdb to between 2020 and 2021). Library prep was done by the immunoSEQ multiplex PCR assay. TCRdb carries this immuneACCESS record with in-frame sequences only. Its versions omit some clonotypes, under half of them owing to an unresolved V gene in the studies checked, with the rest unexplained. Counted in this sample were approximately 90,000 clones; 85% of them appeared once. Roughly 2% of the sample is taken by the ten largest. Sequenced sample: blood. The receptors derive from a woman aged 40-49 years in good health.

The chain uses TRBV5-1 and TRBJ2-2, with 7 bases that match TRBD1. V gave up 1 base and J gave up 5 bases; unmatched junction bases: 2. Germline assignment: CDR1 SGHRS and CDR2 YFSETQ. The CDR3 sequence is 14 residues long. The CDR3 DNA sequence: TGCGCCAGCAGCTTGACAGGGGATACCGGGGAGCTGTTTTTT. Translating it yields CASSLTGDTGELFF.

The V and J genes are TRBV29-1 and TRBJ2-7; D is tentatively TRBD1 or TRBD2 (6 bases each). Between the trimmed V and J ends, which lost 2 bases and 6 bases, there was a span of 8 bases. The CDR3 loop spans 11 amino acids. Per the germline V gene, CDR1 is SQVTM and CDR2 is ANQGSEA. The CDR3 DNA is TGCAGCGTTGAACGGGGGCTCGAGCAGTACTTC. Encoded protein: CSVERGLEQYF.

This clone has only a few counts. This chain links TRBV30 with TRBJ1-5; 9 bases align to TRBD1. The CDR3 length is 13 residues. V lost 2 bases to trimming and J lost 7 bases; unmatched junction nucleotides: 3. The V gene's germline CDR1 is GTSNPN and CDR2 SVGIG (reference sequence). The CDR3 sequence: CAWSWDRDQPQHF. In DNA form, the CDR3 reads TGTGCCTGGAGTTGGGACAGGGACCAGCCCCAGCATTTT.

The genes are TRBV7-9 and TRBJ1-5; D gene ambiguous. Germline CDR1 reads SEHNR; CDR2 reads FQNEAQ (reference sequence). The CDR3 consists of 15 residues. The germline V and J ends were trimmed by 5 bases and 3 bases, with 14 bases remaining between them. CDR3 in DNA: TGTGCCAGCAGCCAGATTGGACGGCACAATCAGCCCCAGCATTTT. It encodes CASSQIGRHNQPQHF.

This clone has a single count. V usage is TRBV24-1 and J usage is TRBJ1-5; tentative D call: TRBD1 (6 bases). CDR1 is KGHDR, CDR2 SFDVKD, per germline. Trimming removed 4 bases from V and 2 bases from J, with 8 bases in between. This CDR3 has 14 residues. CDR3 residues: CATSERGGNQPQHF. DNA of the CDR3: TGTGCCACCAGTGAAAGGGGGGGCAATCAGCCCCAGCATTTT.

This clone has a single count. The gene calls are TRBV14 and TRBJ2-7; D call uncertain. Between the trimmed V and J ends, which lost 4 bases and 3 bases, there was a span of 7 bases. This CDR3 is built from 12 residues. Germline lookup yields CDR1 SGHDN and CDR2 FVKESK. CDR3 DNA sequence: TGTGCCAGCAGCCCCACAGACTACGAGCAGTACTTC. Its translation: CASSPTDYEQYF.

The sample holds one count of this clone. The chain carries TRBV25-1 and TRBJ2-5, with 7 bases matching TRBD1. Germline V CDR1 and CDR2: MGHDK, SYGVNS. V shed 3 bases and J 5 bases; nucleotides not matched to a gene: 6. This CDR3 contains 14 residues. CDR3 bases: TGTGCCAGCAGTGAGCAAGACAGGGACGAGACCCAGTACTTC. It codes for CASSEQDRDETQYF.

The genes are TRBV3-1 (or the pseudogene TRBV3-2) and TRBJ2-7, with 9 positions matching TRBD2. The V gene end was trimmed by 1 base and the J gene end by 5 bases; junction bases not matched to a gene: 6. There are 15 residues in the CDR3. Per germline, CDR1 LGHDT and CDR2 YNNKEL (reference sequence). CDR3 bases: TGTGCCAGCAGCCAAGGCCGGGGACTAGCCGACGAGCAGTACTTC. It encodes CASSQGRGLADEQYF.

This chain connects TRBV7-2 to TRBJ1-3; 10 nucleotides agree with TRBD1. V lost 4 bases and J lost 3; bases outside the gene matches: 6. The germline gives CDR1 SGHTA, CDR2 FQGNSA. This CDR3 comprises 16 residues. The CDR3 bases are TGTGCCAGCAGCTCGGACAGGGGGGAAGGTGGAAACACCATATATTTT. The encoded protein is CASSSDRGEGGNTIYF.

The V call is TRBV6-1, the J call TRBJ1-5, with D possibly being TRBD1 (6 bases). Germline-derived CDR1 and CDR2 are MNHNS and SASEGT. Deletions cut 3 bases from V and 3 bases from J, with 12 bases between. This CDR3 region has 15 residues. The CDR3 region is CASSDFGDTNQPQHF. The DNA of the CDR3 is TGTGCCAGCAGTGATTTCGGGGACACCAATCAGCCCCAGCATTTT.

The V and J genes are TRBV7-2 and TRBJ1-5; a weak D match, TRBD1 (6 bases). From germline, CDR1 is SGHTA and CDR2 FQGNSA. The CDR3 loop spans 13 amino acids. V lost 5 bases and J 9 bases, leaving 14 bases between the germline ends. The DNA for the CDR3 is TGTGCCAGCAGCCCCGGACGGGGGGCGCCCCAGCATTTT. This gives the protein CASSPGRGAPQHF. The whole variable domain, remainder taken from reference TRBV7-2 and TRBJ1-5, is GAGVSQSPSNKVTEKGKDVELRCDPISGHTALYWYRQSLGQGLEFLIYFQGNSAPDKSGLPSDRFSAERTGGSVSTLTIQRTQQEDSAVYLCASSPGRGAPQHFGDGTRLSIL.

This clone has ten or more counts. V usage is TRBV30 and J usage is TRBJ2-2; TRBD1 matches 7 bases. CDR3 length: 15 amino acids. Germline V lookup: CDR1 GTSNPN, CDR2 SVGIG (reference sequence). V lost 0 bases, J lost 4 bases, and 5 bases stayed unmatched. The CDR3, as DNA: TGTGCCTGGAGTGTAGTACAGGGGCCCACCGGGGAGCTGTTTTTT. This codes for CAWSVVQGPTGELFF.

This clone was seen a handful of times. The chain links TRBV29-1 to TRBJ2-3; 10 positions agree with TRBD2. The CDR3 sequence is 15 residues long. The V gene's germline CDR1 is SQVTM and CDR2 ANQGSEA. After removal of 4 bases from V and 4 bases from J, the junction contained 8 bases not matched to a gene. As DNA, the CDR3 is TGCAGCGTTGCCCTAGCGGGGGAGGTGGCAGATACGCAGTATTTT. Protein: CSVALAGEVADTQYF.

The rearrangement links TRBV4-2 to TRBJ2-7; 8 bases map to TRBD1. V shed 3 bases and J 3 bases; nucleotides not matched to a gene: 10. The CDR3 is made up of 16 amino acids. Germline CDR1 and CDR2: LGHNA and YNFKEQ. CDR3 nucleotide sequence: TGTGCCAGCAGCCAGGCTTGGACAGGGCCGATCTACGAGCAGTACTTC. Its translation is CASSQAWTGPIYEQYF.

DNA of the CDR3: TGTGCCAGCAGCGCGGACAGGGGGGCTACCTACGAGCAGTACTTC. Translation: CASSADRGATYEQYF. This chain joins TRBV2 and TRBJ2-7; 10 bases match TRBD1. The CDR3 sequence is 15 residues long. CDR1 SNHLY and CDR2 FYNNEI come from the germline V gene. After removal of 6 bases from V and 2 bases from J, the junction contained 7 bases not matched to a gene.

The chain employs TRBV6-5 and TRBJ2-7, with D perhaps being TRBD1 or TRBD2 (5 bases each). This CDR3 comprises 16 residues. CDR1 is MNHEY, CDR2 SVGAGI, per germline. Deletions cut 1 base from V and 3 bases from J, with 16 bases between. CDR3 nucleotide sequence: TGTGCCAGCAGTTACTTTTACCAGGGTGGGAGCTACGAGCAGTACTTC. Translation: CASSYFYQGGSYEQYF.